This T cell receptor beta chain was sequenced in a study of shared clonotypes between healthy human individuals. Assay used: immunoSEQ multiplex PCR; TCRdb lists only in-frame clones, some missing. The sample comprises around 2.5 million clones, roughly 93% of which are singletons, and 0.35% to 0.45% rests with the top ten. V was clipped by 4 bases and J by 6 bases; unmatched bases: 7. CDR1 is SGHRS and CDR2 is YFSETQ in the germline V gene. The CDR3 is made up of 15 amino acids. The sequencing input was naive CD4+ T cells from PBMCs. Subset meaning: CD45RA+ positively selected. This sequence was found in a man between 18 and 35 years old in good health. Some clones in this sample may be carry-over from other donors' samples. The rearrangement links TRBV5-1 to TRBJ1-5; 10 bases fit TRBD1. The chain's CDR3 is CASSPGTGVIQPQHF. DNA of the CDR3: TGCGCCAGCAGCCCCGGGACAGGGGTGATTCAGCCCCAGCATTTT.